The clone carrying this TCR beta chain has a handful of counts. A single record per CDR3 protein comes from TCRdb applying MiXCR to the 5' RACE reads. The table has approximately 90,000 distinct CDR3 sequences, 13% seen once. This sample is part of a study of T cells after yellow fever vaccination. Looking at the study overall: Fractions low in cell number were prepared with SMART-Seq v4 Ultra Low Input.

Whole-study results and caveats: Re-detected after boosting: most primary clones, 96% of CD4 and 75% to 90% of CD8. Only a small proportion of the clonotypes turned up in both the CD4 and the CD8 compartments, likely arising from convergent recombination. Contamination of FACS-sorted repertoires by abundant clonotypes from the bulk population could occur.

The sequence derives from a man aged 18 to 29 who received the YFV17D yellow fever vaccine. The sample in question was CD8+ T cells not binding an NS4B(214-222) dextramer, sorted from PBMCs, obtained roughly 20 days after the first yellow fever vaccination.

This CDR3 reads CASTTTSTDTQYF. Here the CDR3 DNA reads TGTGCCAGCACTACAACTAGCACAGATACGCAGTATTTT. The J gene is TRBJ2-3, the V gene TRBV6-1; D ambiguous. This CDR3 spans 13 amino acids. V dropped 7 bases and J dropped 0 bases, with 8 bases sitting between them. Germline CDR1 is MNHNS and CDR2 is SASEGT.